Following are 25 T cell receptor beta chains from one sample sequenced in a study of T-cell reconstitution after alpha-beta-depleted transplantation in children. Unique molecular identifiers were incorporated when the TCRbeta library was constructed. TCRdb reanalysed the PCR reads using MiXCR and keeps one entry per CDR3 protein. The table shows around 360,000 distinct CDR3 sequences, with approximately 10% occurring only once. This sample comprised PBMCs from the stem cell graft donor, obtained from the stem cell graft. These receptors originate from a human donor who donated a stem cell graft to a child with acute lymphoblastic leukemia.

This clonotype was detected ten times or more. The J gene is TRBJ2-1, the V gene TRBV29-1; no clear D. The V gene lost 5 bases and the J gene lost 0 bases, with 8 bases spanning the gap. This CDR3 has 13 residues. Germline values: CDR1 SQVTM, CDR2 ANQGSEA. The CDR3 protein is CSVSQSSYNEQFF. The CDR3 DNA reads TGCAGCGTTAGCCAGAGCTCCTACAATGAGCAGTTCTTC.

This clonotype occurred many times. The gene calls are TRBV27 and TRBJ2-7; TRBD2 aligns across 14 bases. The germline gives CDR1 MNHEY, CDR2 SMNVEV (reference sequence). Losses at the gene ends were 5 bases for V and 7 bases for J; bases not matched to a gene: 7. This CDR3 is built from 15 residues. In DNA, the CDR3 is TGTGCCAGCAGTCCCAGACTAGCGGGAGGGGCTGAGCAGTACTTC. Its translation: CASSPRLAGGAEQYF.

V usage is TRBV20-1 and J usage is TRBJ2-3; D is perhaps TRBD2 (6 bases). This CDR3 contains 13 residues. V gave up 5 bases and J gave up 0 bases, with 9 bases separating them. CDR1 and CDR2 (germline): DFQATT, SNEGSKA (reference sequence). The chain's CDR3 is CSAGGLSTDTQYF. As DNA, the CDR3 is TGCAGTGCTGGGGGACTTAGCACAGATACGCAGTATTTT.

This clonotype was observed a few times. This chain uses TRBV20-1 with TRBJ1-1; tentatively, D is TRBD1 (5 bases). The CDR3 totals 17 residues. Germline V gene data show CDR1 as DFQATT and CDR2 as SNEGSKA (reference sequence). The ends were cut back, 4 bases at V and 1 base at J, with 22 bases in the middle. As DNA, the CDR3 is TGCAGTGCTACCCTCGGGGGAGTCCGTACCCAGAACACTGAAGCTTTCTTT. Its translation is CSATLGGVRTQNTEAFF.

The rearrangement uses TRBV3-1 and TRBJ1-1; D gene uncertain. The V gene lost 3 bases and the J gene lost 4 bases, with 15 bases spanning the gap. CDR1 is LGHDT, CDR2 YNNKEL, per germline (reference sequence). The CDR3 length is 15 residues. Here the CDR3 reads CASSHKIVGITEAFF. The DNA for the CDR3 is TGTGCCAGCAGCCACAAGATAGTGGGGATCACTGAAGCTTTCTTT.

This clonotype has just a few counts. The V and J genes are TRBV7-3 and TRBJ2-5, with a tentative D call TRBD2 (6 bases). The V gene's germline CDR1 is SGHTA and CDR2 FQGTGA. V dropped 5 bases and J dropped 5 bases, with 12 bases sitting between them. The CDR3 is 13 residues long. This CDR3 is CASSPGSTETQYF. DNA of the CDR3: TGTGCCAGCAGCCCCGGGAGTACGGAGACCCAGTACTTC.

This rearrangement joins TRBV11-1 to TRBJ2-1; 9 nucleotides agree with TRBD1. This CDR3 comprises 19 residues. V shed 1 base and J 9 bases; nucleotides not matched to a gene: 19. Per the germline V gene, CDR1 is SGHAT and CDR2 is FQDESV (reference sequence). CDR3 in amino acids: CASSLVGQGERYLGGEQFF. The CDR3 nucleotides read TGTGCCAGCAGCTTAGTGGGACAGGGTGAACGTTATCTTGGTGGTGAGCAGTTCTTC.

V and J are TRBV7-6 and TRBJ2-7; D ambiguous. The length of the CDR3 is 14 residues. Germline loops: CDR1 SGHVS, CDR2 FNYEAQ. V dropped 1 base and J dropped 5 bases, with 12 bases sitting between them. The CDR3 loop reads CASSLGAIPHEQYF. The CDR3 coding sequence is TGTGCCAGCAGCTTAGGGGCAATTCCCCACGAGCAGTACTTC.

This clonotype was counted ten times or more. The chain combines TRBV11-2 with TRBJ1-1; no clear D. V dropped 1 base and J dropped 7 bases, with 13 bases sitting between them. Germline V gene lookup returns CDR1 SGHAT and CDR2 FQNNGV. This CDR3 is 14 amino acids long. The CDR3 DNA follows: TGTGCCAGCAGCTTAGTAGCCCAGGCGGATGAAGCTTTCTTT. Protein product: CASSLVAQADEAFF.

Only a few counts were recorded for this clonotype. As DNA, the CDR3 is TGTGCCAGCAGCGTTCAGCGGTCGGGCGTAGATACGCAGTATTTT. Translation gives CASSVQRSGVDTQYF. The chain joins TRBV9 to TRBJ2-3; D is possibly TRBD2 (5 bases). This CDR3 is 15 amino acids long. V was cut by 2 bases and J by 5 bases, with 15 bases left in between. Germline CDR1 SGDLS, CDR2 YYNGEE.

The chain has TRBV20-1 and TRBJ2-1, with 8 positions matching TRBD2. The length of the CDR3 is 15 residues. The J segment lost 4 bases and the V segment lost 5 bases, leaving 10 bases of the junction unmatched. Germline V gives CDR1 DFQATT, CDR2 SNEGSKA (reference sequence). The CDR3 protein is CSAHSGTKKYNEQFF. The CDR3, as DNA: TGCAGTGCTCATAGCGGGACAAAAAAATACAATGAGCAGTTCTTC.

This clonotype was seen more than once but under ten times. The V call is TRBV3-1, the J call TRBJ2-2, with a tentative D call TRBD2 (5 bases). Germline lookup yields CDR1 LGHDT and CDR2 YNNKEL (reference sequence). V was clipped by 0 bases and J by 4 bases, with 9 bases between them. The CDR3 consists of 15 residues. The CDR3, as DNA: TGTGCCAGCAGCCAAGAAGGCGGGCCCACCGGGGAGCTGTTTTTT. It specifies CASSQEGGPTGELFF.

This clonotype occurred a few times. The gene calls are TRBV27 and TRBJ1-1; 8 bases line up with TRBD1. Per the germline V gene, CDR1 is MNHEY and CDR2 is SMNVEV (reference sequence). The CDR3 is 12 amino acids. V lost 6 bases and J lost 6; bases outside the gene matches: 3. CDR3 in amino acids: CASSWGQAEAFF. CDR3 coding DNA: TGTGCCAGCAGCTGGGGACAGGCTGAAGCTTTCTTT.

This clonotype was detected only a few times. V is TRBV5-6 and J is TRBJ1-4, with a tentative D call TRBD1 (6 bases). This CDR3 contains 16 residues. The V gene's germline CDR1 is SGHDT and CDR2 YYEEEE. V lost 3 bases and J lost 3, with 15 bases in between. CDR3 nucleotide sequence: TGTGCCAGCAGCTGGGGTGGACAGCCCGCTAATGAAAAACTGTTTTTT. Its protein is CASSWGGQPANEKLFF.

The table lists this clonotype with a few counts. Here the CDR3 DNA reads TGTGCCACCAGCAGAGAGGGGGTCGAAACCAATGAGCAGTTCTTC. It codes for CATSREGVETNEQFF. The chain links TRBV15 to TRBJ2-1; D could derive from TRBD1 or TRBD2 (5 bases each). The CDR3 loop spans 15 amino acids. Germline V gene data show CDR1 as LNHNV and CDR2 as YYDKDF (reference sequence). V was trimmed by 0 bases and J by 6 bases, leaving 12 bases between them.

The chain carries TRBV15 and TRBJ2-1; 10 bases match TRBD1. The CDR3 consists of 15 residues. CDR1 is LNHNV and CDR2 is YYDKDF in the germline V gene (reference sequence). The trim removed 3 bases at V and 11 bases at J, leaving 10 bases unmatched. Written as DNA, the CDR3 is TGTGCCACCAGCAGCCGAGGGACAGGGGTAGGCAAGCAGTTCTTC. It yields the protein CATSSRGTGVGKQFF.

The chain joins TRBV4-3 to TRBJ1-1; D possibly corresponds to TRBD1 (5 bases). V was clipped by 1 base and J by 1 base, with 16 bases between them. Germline lookup yields CDR1 LGHNA and CDR2 YSLEER. CDR3 length: 17 residues. The CDR3 DNA follows: TGCGCCAGCAGCCAAGCCTCCCCCGGACAACAGAACACTGAAGCTTTCTTT. Its protein product is CASSQASPGQQNTEAFF.

This clonotype was seen more than once but under ten times. The chain has TRBV7-9 and TRBJ2-7, with 7 bases fitting TRBD1. V was pared by 5 bases and J by 1 base, with 5 bases of the junction left unmatched. Germline-derived CDR1 and CDR2 are SEHNR and FQNEAQ (reference sequence). The CDR3 consists of 14 residues. Here the CDR3 reads CASSAGQVSYEQYF. In DNA, the CDR3 is TGTGCCAGCAGCGCCGGACAGGTATCCTACGAGCAGTACTTC.

The rearrangement joins TRBV7-2 to TRBJ2-7, with TRBD2 identical over 13 bases. V shed 3 bases, J shed 6 bases, and the junction held 2 bases outside the gene matches. CDR3 length equals 14 residues. Per germline, CDR1 SGHTA and CDR2 FQGNSA. The CDR3: CASSFWTSGSEQYF. The CDR3 DNA is TGTGCCAGCAGCTTCTGGACTAGCGGGAGCGAGCAGTACTTC.

This rearrangement joins TRBV4-3 to TRBJ2-3; 12 bases fit TRBD2. J was trimmed by 0 bases and V by 0 bases; bases with no gene match: 7. Germline assignment: CDR1 LGHNA and CDR2 YSLEER. CDR3 length: 19 amino acids. CDR3 in DNA: TGCGCCAGCAGCCAAGATTCGACTAGCGGGAGAACGAGCACAGATACGCAGTATTTT. It specifies CASSQDSTSGRTSTDTQYF.

This clonotype occurred a few times. The V and J genes are TRBV6-1 and TRBJ2-7, with 14 positions matching TRBD2. The CDR3 length is 16 residues. Trimming removed 4 bases from V and 2 bases from J; junction bases left unmatched: 4. Germline V gene sequence: CDR1 MNHNS, CDR2 SASEGT. The CDR3 DNA sequence: TGTGCCAGCAGTGTACAGACTAGCGGGAGGGCCTACGAGCAGTACTTC. Amino acids: CASSVQTSGRAYEQYF.

The sample holds many counts of this clonotype. V and J are TRBV3-1 and TRBJ2-1; 12 nucleotides match TRBD2. Trimming removed 1 base from V and 6 bases from J; junction bases left unmatched: 7. The length of the CDR3 is 17 residues. The V gene's germline CDR1 is LGHDT and CDR2 YNNKEL (reference sequence). CDR3 sequence (DNA): TGTGCCAGCAGCCAAGGGTCTCTAGCGGGAGGGTCCAATGAGCAGTTCTTC. Its translation is CASSQGSLAGGSNEQFF.

J is TRBJ1-2 and V is TRBV12-3 or TRBV12-4, with a possible D match to TRBD1 (5 bases). Trimming left V 5 bases short and J 4 bases short, with 11 bases between. The CDR3 is 13 residues long. The CDR3 DNA is TGTGCCAGCAGTCCCCAGGGACCCTATGGCTACACCTTC. Residues: CASSPQGPYGYTF.

V gene TRBV5-1 combines with J gene TRBJ2-2, with 10 nucleotides matching TRBD2. CDR1 and CDR2 (germline): SGHRS, YFSETQ. This CDR3 has 20 residues. After removal of 1 base from V and 1 base from J, the junction contained 13 bases not matched to a gene. Here the CDR3 reads CASSLHPGLAVTLNTGELFF. The CDR3 DNA sequence: TGCGCCAGCAGCTTGCATCCAGGACTAGCGGTGACCCTGAACACCGGGGAGCTGTTTTTT.

This clonotype has at least ten counts. The chain recombines TRBV10-3 with TRBJ2-5, with 9 bases lining up with TRBD2. CDR1 and CDR2 from the germline V gene are ENHRY and SYGVKD. The V and J ends lost 6 bases and 2 bases, in that order; junction bases with no gene match: 1. The CDR3 runs to 13 residues. CDR3 nucleotides: TGTGCCATCAGGACTAGCGGACAAGAGACCCAGTACTTC. Its protein is CAIRTSGQETQYF.